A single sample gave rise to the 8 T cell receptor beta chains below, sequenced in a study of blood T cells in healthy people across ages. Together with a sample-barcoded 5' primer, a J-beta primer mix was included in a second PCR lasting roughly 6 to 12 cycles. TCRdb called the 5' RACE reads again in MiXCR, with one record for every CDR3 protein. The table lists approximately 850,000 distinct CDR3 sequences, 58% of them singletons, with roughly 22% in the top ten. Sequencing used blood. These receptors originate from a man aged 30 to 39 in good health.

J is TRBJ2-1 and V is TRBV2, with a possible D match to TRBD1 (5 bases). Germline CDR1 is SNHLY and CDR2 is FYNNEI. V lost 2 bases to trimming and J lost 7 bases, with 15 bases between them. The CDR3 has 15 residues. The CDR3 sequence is CASSETGYPGNEQFF. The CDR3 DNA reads TGTGCCAGCAGTGAAACAGGTTACCCCGGGAATGAGCAGTTCTTC.

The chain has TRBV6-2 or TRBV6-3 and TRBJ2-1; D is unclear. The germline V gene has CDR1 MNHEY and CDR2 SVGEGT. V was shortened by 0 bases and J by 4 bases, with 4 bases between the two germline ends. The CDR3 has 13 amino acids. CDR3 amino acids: CASSYSKYNEQFF. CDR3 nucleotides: TGTGCCAGCAGTTACTCGAAATACAATGAGCAGTTCTTC.

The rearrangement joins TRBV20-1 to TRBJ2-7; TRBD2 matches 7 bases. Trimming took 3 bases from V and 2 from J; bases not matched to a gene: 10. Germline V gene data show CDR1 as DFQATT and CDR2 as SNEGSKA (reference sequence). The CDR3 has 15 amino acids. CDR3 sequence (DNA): TGCAGTGCTAGGGCCCTCGCGGGGGAACCCTACGAGCAGTACTTC. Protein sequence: CSARALAGEPYEQYF.

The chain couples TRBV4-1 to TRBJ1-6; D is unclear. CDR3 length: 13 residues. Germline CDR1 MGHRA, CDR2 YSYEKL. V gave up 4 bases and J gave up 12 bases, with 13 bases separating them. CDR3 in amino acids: CASSLEGGQPLHF. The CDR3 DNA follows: TGCGCCAGCAGCCTCGAGGGTGGTCAACCCCTCCACTTT.

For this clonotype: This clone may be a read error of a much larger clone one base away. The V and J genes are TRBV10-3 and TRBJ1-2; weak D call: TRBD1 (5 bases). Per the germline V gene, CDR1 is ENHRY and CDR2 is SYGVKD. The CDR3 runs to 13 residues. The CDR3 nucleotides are TGTGTCACCAAGGGGTTTGATGACTATGGCTACACCTTC. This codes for CVTKGFDDYGYTF.

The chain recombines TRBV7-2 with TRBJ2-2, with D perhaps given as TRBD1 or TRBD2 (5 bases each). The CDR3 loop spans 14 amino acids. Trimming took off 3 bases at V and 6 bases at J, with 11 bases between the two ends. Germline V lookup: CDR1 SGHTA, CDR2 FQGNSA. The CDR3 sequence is CASSFSRDAGELFF. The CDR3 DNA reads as TGTGCCAGCAGCTTTAGTAGGGACGCCGGGGAGCTGTTTTTT. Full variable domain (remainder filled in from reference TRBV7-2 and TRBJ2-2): GAGVSQSPSNKVTEKGKDVELRCDPISGHTALYWYRQSLGQGLEFLIYFQGNSAPDKSGLPSDRFSAERTGGSVSTLTIQRTQQEDSAVYLCASSFSRDAGELFFGEGSRLTVL.

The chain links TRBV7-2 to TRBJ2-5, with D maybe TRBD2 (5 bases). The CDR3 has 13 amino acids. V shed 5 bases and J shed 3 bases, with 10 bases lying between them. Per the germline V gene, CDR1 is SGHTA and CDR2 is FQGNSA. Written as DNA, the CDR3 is TGTGCCAGCAGCGCGGACTCCGAAGAGACCCAGTACTTC. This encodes CASSADSEETQYF.

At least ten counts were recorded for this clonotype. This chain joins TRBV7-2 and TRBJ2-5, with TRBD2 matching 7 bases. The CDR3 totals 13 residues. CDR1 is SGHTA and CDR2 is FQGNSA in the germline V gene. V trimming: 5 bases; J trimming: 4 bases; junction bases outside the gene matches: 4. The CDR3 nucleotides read TGTGCCAGCAGCGTCCGCGGGGGAGAGACCCAGTACTTC. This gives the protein CASSVRGGETQYF.